The clone carrying this T cell receptor beta chain was counted at least ten times. An end of the junction does not agree with germline; a read error may underlie this. The sample is drawn from a study of beta chain features in type 1 diabetes. Germline CDR1 reads SSHAT; CDR2 reads FNYEAQ (reference sequence). This CDR3 region has 14 residues. Expressed TCRB transcripts were sequenced because the isolated RNA had all been reverse transcribed beforehand. This table comes from immunoSEQ multiplex PCR, and its TCRdb copy is limited to in-frame clones, with some not included. Found here are over 500,000 clones, around 16% of them singletons; the top ten hold about 0.086%.

Specimen: naive CD4+ T cells from blood. The genes are TRBV7-7 and TRBJ2-2; tentative D call: TRBD2 (5 bases). The clonotype was recovered from a man younger than 35 in good health. This CDR3 reads CASSLGVEGRELFF. CDR3 coding DNA: TGTGCTAGCAGCTTAGGTGTTGAGGGCCGGGAGCTGTTTTTT.